The next 17 T cell receptor beta chains were all read from a single sample in a study of blood T cell repertoires in COVID-19. Data came from immunoSEQ multiplex PCR; TCRdb stores just in-frame clones and leaves some out. The top ten clones hold about 4.5% of a sample with about 98,000 clones, nearly 90% of them seen once. The sample taken for sequencing was peripheral blood. The source of these receptors is a man aged 70-80 years with acute or convalescent COVID-19.

The chain links TRBV5-1 to TRBJ1-1; 7 bases are shared with TRBD1. The CDR3 is made up of 14 amino acids. The V gene end was trimmed by 3 bases and the J gene end by 7 bases; junction bases not matched to a gene: 9. Germline V lookup: CDR1 SGHRS, CDR2 YFSETQ. CDR3 DNA: TGCGCCAGCAGCTCTGGACAGGTTGGGCATGAAGCTTTCTTT. Translation gives CASSSGQVGHEAFF.

V is TRBV27 and J is TRBJ2-2, with a weak D call TRBD1 (6 bases). The CDR3 consists of 17 residues. Germline lookup yields CDR1 MNHEY and CDR2 SMNVEV (reference sequence). V dropped 5 bases and J dropped 4 bases, with 20 bases sitting between them. The CDR3 coding sequence is TGTGCCAGCAGTCTACTCAGACAGGCCGTGGGCACCGGGGAGCTGTTTTTT. Translated, it gives CASSLLRQAVGTGELFF.

This sequence joins TRBV5-1 and TRBJ1-4; 9 positions match TRBD1. J was trimmed by 7 bases and V by 1 base; bases with no gene match: 5. Germline V CDR1 and CDR2: SGHRS, YFSETQ. This CDR3 contains 15 residues. The CDR3 spells CASSLLGQGSEKLFF. Here the CDR3 DNA reads TGCGCCAGCAGCTTGCTCGGACAGGGGAGTGAAAAACTGTTTTTT.

V and J are TRBV5-1 and TRBJ2-6; 11 positions agree with TRBD2. The CDR3 contains 19 residues. Trimming at V came to 4 bases and at J to 2 bases, leaving 11 bases not matched to a gene. Germline assignment: CDR1 SGHRS and CDR2 YFSETQ. This CDR3 reads CASSPTSGSGGAGANVLTF. CDR3 in DNA: TGCGCCAGCAGCCCCACGTCAGGTAGCGGGGGGGCTGGGGCCAACGTCCTGACTTTC.

This rearrangement joins TRBV4-1 to TRBJ2-7; perhaps TRBD1 as D (6 bases). This CDR3 is built from 15 residues. CDR1 and CDR2 from the germline V gene are MGHRA and YSYEKL. The V gene lost 3 bases and the J gene lost 1 base, with 13 bases spanning the gap. The CDR3 here is CASSHTGGHSYEQYF. In DNA, the CDR3 is TGCGCCAGCAGCCATACTGGGGGACATTCCTACGAGCAGTACTTC.

The chain links TRBV19 to TRBJ2-3, with D perhaps matching TRBD1 (5 bases). Germline CDR1 reads LNHDA; CDR2 reads SQIVND (reference sequence). The CDR3 is 11 residues long. Trimming pared 7 bases from V and 4 bases from J, leaving 6 bases between. The CDR3 DNA is TGTGCCAGTACAGGGTCAGATACGCAGTATTTT. It encodes CASTGSDTQYF.

As DNA, the CDR3 is TGTGCCAGCAGTCCTATAGCGGGGGCTATTGCCTACGAGCAGTACTTC. The encoded protein is CASSPIAGAIAYEQYF. The chain couples TRBV3-1 (or the pseudogene TRBV3-2) to TRBJ2-7; 9 positions agree with TRBD2. The CDR3 sequence is 16 residues long. Losses at the gene ends were 6 bases for V and 2 bases for J; bases not matched to a gene: 11. The germline V gene encodes CDR1 LGHDT and CDR2 YNNKEL (reference sequence).

The J gene is TRBJ2-7, the V gene TRBV15; D is unclear. CDR3 length equals 16 residues. Deletions cut 0 bases from V and 3 bases from J, with 15 bases between. The germline V gene has CDR1 LNHNV and CDR2 YYDKDF (reference sequence). The CDR3 loop reads CATSRDPGTTSYEQYF. The CDR3 DNA sequence: TGTGCCACCAGCAGAGATCCAGGAACAACCAGCTACGAGCAGTACTTC.

The chain links TRBV7-2 to TRBJ1-5, with TRBD1 matching over 8 bases. Germline CDR1 and CDR2: SGHTA and FQGNSA. The CDR3 runs 15 residues. Germline trimming cut 3 bases from V and 6 bases from J; bases unmatched to any gene: 7. CDR3 amino acids: CASSLEQGVVQPQHF. CDR3 DNA sequence: TGTGCCAGCAGCTTGGAACAGGGGGTGGTTCAGCCCCAGCATTTT.

This chain connects TRBV3-1 (or the pseudogene TRBV3-2) to TRBJ1-2, with D tentatively TRBD1 (6 bases). The CDR3 is 16 residues long. The ends were cut back, 4 bases at V and 8 bases at J, with 23 bases in the middle. Per the germline V gene, CDR1 is LGHDT and CDR2 is YNNKEL (reference sequence). CDR3 sequence reads: CASSPPRREGVQGYTF. CDR3 in DNA: TGTGCCAGCAGCCCGCCCCGCCGGGAGGGGGTCCAGGGCTACACCTTC.

The CDR3 DNA is TGTGCCAGCAGTGACGGTTTCGGGGGCTACACCTTC. Protein sequence: CASSDGFGGYTF. The chain has TRBV25-1 and TRBJ1-2, with D uncertain. Germline V gene data show CDR1 as MGHDK and CDR2 as SYGVNS. The V end lost 3 bases, the J end lost 8 bases, and 10 bases lay between the germline ends. This CDR3 is 12 amino acids long.

V usage is TRBV5-1 and J usage is TRBJ2-5; D perhaps matches TRBD2 (5 bases). The germline gives CDR1 SGHRS, CDR2 YFSETQ. V shed 0 bases and J shed 5 bases, with 17 bases lying between them. This CDR3 is built from 16 residues. CDR3 protein: CASSLAGVSGVETQYF. The CDR3 DNA sequence: TGCGCCAGCAGCTTGGCCGGGGTGTCCGGGGTGGAGACCCAGTACTTC.

V usage is TRBV28 and J usage is TRBJ1-5; unclear D gene. Per germline, CDR1 MDHEN and CDR2 SYDVKM. Trimming pared 6 bases from V and 3 bases from J, leaving 9 bases between. The CDR3 consists of 13 residues. The CDR3 DNA reads TGTGCCAGCAGACCGGGATCCAATCAGCCCCAGCATTTT. It is translated as CASRPGSNQPQHF.

The chain has TRBV5-6 and TRBJ1-1; D is possibly TRBD1 (6 bases). Germline assignment: CDR1 SGHDT and CDR2 YYEEEE. The CDR3 contains 14 residues. V lost 2 bases to trimming and J lost 0 bases, with 8 bases between them. The CDR3 sequence is CASSFRGLNTEAFF. The CDR3 DNA is TGTGCCAGCAGCTTCAGGGGATTGAACACTGAAGCTTTCTTT.

The CDR3 here is CASSLSGVQETQYF. The CDR3 DNA reads TGTGCCAGCAGTCTAAGCGGGGTCCAAGAGACCCAGTACTTC. V usage is TRBV14 and J usage is TRBJ2-5, with TRBD2 identical over 7 bases. Germline assignment: CDR1 SGHDN and CDR2 FVKESK. The ends lost 6 bases at V and 1 base at J; junction bases unmatched: 5. This CDR3 contains 14 residues. The entire variable domain, with the rest obtained from reference TRBV14 and TRBJ2-5, is as follows: EAGVTQFPSHSVIEKGQTVTLRCDPISGHDNLYWYRRVMGKEIKFLLHFVKESKQDESGMPNNRFLAERTGGTYSTLKVQPAELEDSGVYFCASSLSGVQETQYFGPGTRLLVL.

The chain is built from TRBV15 and TRBJ1-3, with a weak D call TRBD1 (5 bases). CDR1 is LNHNV and CDR2 is YYDKDF in the germline V gene (reference sequence). This CDR3 spans 16 amino acids. The germline V and J ends were trimmed by 0 bases and 5 bases, with 14 bases remaining between them. The DNA of the CDR3 is TGTGCCACCAGCAGAGATCCCCAGGGAAGGAGAAACACCATATATTTT. Translation: CATSRDPQGRRNTIYF.

The chain couples TRBV27 to TRBJ1-4; a possible D gene is TRBD1 (5 bases). The CDR3 runs to 15 residues. Trimming shortened V by 5 bases and J by 0 bases, and 10 bases separated the two germline ends. From germline, CDR1 is MNHEY and CDR2 SMNVEV (reference sequence). CDR3 residues: CASSLTGATNEKLFF. The CDR3 DNA follows: TGTGCCAGCAGTCTTACGGGGGCAACTAATGAAAAACTGTTTTTT.